A single sample is the source of the 32 T cell receptor beta chains below, sequenced in a study of cytomegalovirus exposure and HLA in healthy donors. The PCR used 60 Vbeta and 13 Jbeta primers. Some clones are missing from TCRdb's copy, which holds only in-frame ones; the method was immunoSEQ multiplex PCR. The sample shows about 180,000 clones, approximately 80% of them seen only once. The specimen sequenced was PBMCs. Every receptor here comes from a girl aged 2 to 9 in good health and CMV-seropositive.

The chain combines TRBV13 with TRBJ2-7, with 7 bases identical to TRBD1. Germline V gene sequence: CDR1 PRHDT, CDR2 FYEKMQ (reference sequence). There are 15 residues in the CDR3. The V gene end was trimmed by 1 base and the J gene end by 4 bases; junction bases not matched to a gene: 7. The DNA of the CDR3 is TGTGCCAGCAGCTTAGATTGGACAGGAGCATACGAGCAGTACTTC. Amino acid sequence: CASSLDWTGAYEQYF.

The chain uses TRBV5-4 and TRBJ2-2, with TRBD1 identical over 11 bases. The CDR3 runs to 18 residues. V gave up 3 bases and J gave up 4 bases; unmatched junction bases: 11. Germline loops: CDR1 SGHNT, CDR2 YYREEE (reference sequence). Here the CDR3 DNA reads TGTGCCAGCAGCTCGGTTGGGACAGGGGGATTAGGCACCGGGGAGCTGTTTTTT. Protein sequence: CASSSVGTGGLGTGELFF. The full variable domain, rest sourced from reference TRBV5-4 and TRBJ2-2, is ETGVTQSPTHLIKTRGQQVTLRCSSQSGHNTVSWYQQALGQGPQFIFQYYREEENGRGNFPPRFSGLQFPNYSSELNVNALELDDSALYLCASSSVGTGGLGTGELFFGEGSRLTVL.

A single count supports this clone. The chain has TRBV28 and TRBJ2-7; 7 bases are a match to TRBD2. The germline V gene encodes CDR1 MDHEN and CDR2 SYDVKM. CDR3 length: 13 amino acids. V was clipped by 10 bases and J by 2 bases; unmatched bases: 8. The CDR3 region is CATALATTYEQYF. The CDR3 region has the DNA TGTGCCACTGCACTAGCGACAACCTACGAGCAGTACTTC.

V usage is TRBV11-2 and J usage is TRBJ2-7; D is ambiguous. V was shortened by 5 bases and J by 2 bases, with 4 bases between the two germline ends. The V gene's germline CDR1 is SGHAT and CDR2 FQNNGV. The CDR3 contains 11 residues. This CDR3 reads CASSPAYEQYF. CDR3 nucleotide sequence: TGTGCCAGCAGCCCCGCCTACGAGCAGTACTTC.

V and J are TRBV28 and TRBJ2-2; 7 bases are a match to TRBD2. The CDR3 is 17 residues long. V lost 2 bases, J lost 6 bases, and 12 bases stayed unmatched. Germline V lookup: CDR1 MDHEN, CDR2 SYDVKM. The CDR3 coding sequence is TGTGCCAGCAGTTTAGTGTTTCGGGGACTACGGGCCGGGGAGCTGTTTTTT. Translated, it gives CASSLVFRGLRAGELFF. The full variable domain, its missing parts supplied by reference TRBV28 and TRBJ2-2, is DVKVTQSSRYLVKRTGEKVFLECVQDMDHENMFWYRQDPGLGLRLIYFSYDVKMKEKGDIPEGYSVSREKKERFSLILESASTNQTSMYLCASSLVFRGLRAGELFFGEGSRLTVL.

Turning to this clone: Germline is not matched at one junction end, which may reflect a read error. This chain joins TRBV7-9 and TRBJ2-7, with 8 nucleotides matching TRBD2. The CDR3 runs to 13 residues. Looked up from germline, CDR1 is SEHNR and CDR2 is FQNEAQ (reference sequence). The CDR3 nucleotides read TGTTCCAGCAGCGCGGGACTAGCCTACGAGCAGTACTTC. It specifies CSSSAGLAYEQYF.

This rearrangement joins TRBV5-4 to TRBJ2-5; TRBD1 might be the D (5 bases). The germline V gene encodes CDR1 SGHNT and CDR2 YYREEE (reference sequence). Between the trimmed V and J ends, which lost 6 bases and 0 bases, there was a span of 15 bases. CDR3 length equals 15 residues. DNA of the CDR3: TGTGCCAGCAAGCAGGGCCCTTTGTACCAAGAGACCCAGTACTTC. Protein: CASKQGPLYQETQYF.

The chain employs TRBV2 and TRBJ1-1; D gene uncertain. The germline V and J ends were trimmed by 6 bases and 5 bases, with 10 bases remaining between them. Looked up from germline, CDR1 is SNHLY and CDR2 is FYNNEI. This CDR3 has 12 residues. The DNA of the CDR3 is TGTGCCAGCAGGAATCTCGGGACTGAAGCTTTCTTT. It is translated as CASRNLGTEAFF. Based on the CDR3 plus reference TRBV2 and TRBJ1-1, the full variable domain is EPEVTQTPSHQVTQMGQEVILRCVPISNHLYFYWYRQILGQKVEFLVSFYNNEISEKSEIFDDQFSVERPDGSNFTLKIRSTKLEDSAMYFCASRNLGTEAFFGQGTRLTVV.

The chain carries TRBV6-1 and TRBJ2-1; 8 bases match TRBD1. This CDR3 contains 14 residues. V shed 2 bases, J shed 8 bases, and the junction held 5 bases outside the gene matches. Looked up from germline, CDR1 is MNHNS and CDR2 is SASEGT. CDR3 region: CASSERQGAYEQFF. Here the CDR3 DNA reads TGTGCCAGCAGTGAACGGCAGGGGGCCTATGAGCAGTTCTTC.

In its sample, this clone was seen once. The chain links TRBV11-3 to TRBJ1-3; D gene unclear. The CDR3 is 15 residues long. CDR1 SGHNT and CDR2 YENEEA come from the germline V gene. V gave up 5 bases and J gave up 0 bases, with 11 bases separating them. CDR3 coding DNA: TGTGCCAGCAGCCGAGGGCCCTCCTCTGGAAACACCATATATTTT. This encodes CASSRGPSSGNTIYF.

The V call is TRBV2, the J call TRBJ1-1, with D possibly being TRBD1 (6 bases). Germline V gene sequence: CDR1 SNHLY, CDR2 FYNNEI. The CDR3 is made up of 17 amino acids. Trimming removed 6 bases from V and 5 bases from J, with 25 bases in between. Written as DNA, the CDR3 is TGTGCCAGCAGATCCCTAGTATCTTTGAGGGGGTGGACTGAAGCTTTCTTT. This encodes CASRSLVSLRGWTEAFF.

The DNA for the CDR3 is TGCAGCGTTTTACCAGGGCCCCTCCCAGTCGATACGCAGTATTTT. It translates to CSVLPGPLPVDTQYF. This sequence joins TRBV29-1 and TRBJ2-3, with D maybe TRBD1 (5 bases). The CDR3 length is 15 residues. Germline V gene data show CDR1 as SQVTM and CDR2 as ANQGSEA. V dropped 5 bases and J dropped 6 bases, with 21 bases sitting between them.

This clone was found many times. The chain uses TRBV10-2 and TRBJ1-1; D is unclear. The germline gives CDR1 WSHSY, CDR2 SAAADI. The CDR3 runs 13 residues. V lost 8 bases and J 2 bases, leaving 12 bases between the germline ends. CDR3 protein: CASVGSGNTEAFF. The DNA for the CDR3 is TGCGCCAGCGTGGGCTCCGGTAACACTGAAGCTTTCTTT.

This chain joins TRBV6-1 and TRBJ2-2, with TRBD1 as a possible D gene (6 bases). This CDR3 is 14 amino acids long. CDR1 and CDR2 from the germline V gene are MNHNS and SASEGT. V was trimmed by 7 bases and J by 2 bases, leaving 11 bases between them. The DNA of the CDR3 is TGTGCCAGCACCGGGACACATAACACCGGGGAGCTGTTTTTT. This translates into CASTGTHNTGELFF.

The rearrangement links TRBV15 to TRBJ1-5, with 7 bases that match TRBD1. The CDR3 length is 18 residues. V lost 1 base to trimming and J lost 0 bases; unmatched junction nucleotides: 9. The V gene's germline CDR1 is LNHNV and CDR2 YYDKDF (reference sequence). CDR3 sequence (DNA): TGTGCCACCAGCAGAGTTGACAGGGACCCTTATAGCAATCAGCCCCAGCATTTT. This translates into CATSRVDRDPYSNQPQHF.

This clone appeared a single time. The gene calls are TRBV9 and TRBJ1-4; D gene unclear. Between the trimmed V and J ends, which lost 4 bases and 7 bases, there was a span of 17 bases. Germline V gene data show CDR1 as SGDLS and CDR2 as YYNGEE. This CDR3 region has 15 residues. The CDR3 DNA sequence: TGTGCCAGCAGCCCGGTCGATGGTCGGGGTGAAAAACTGTTTTTT. Its translation: CASSPVDGRGEKLFF.

This chain joins TRBV9 and TRBJ1-1, with a tentative D call TRBD1 (6 bases). The germline V and J ends were trimmed by 3 bases and 2 bases, with 17 bases remaining between them. From germline, CDR1 is SGDLS and CDR2 YYNGEE. This CDR3 spans 16 amino acids. CDR3 sequence reads: CASSDSRGGGNTEAFF. The CDR3 DNA is TGTGCCAGCAGCGATAGTCGGGGGGGCGGCAACACTGAAGCTTTCTTT.

This chain connects TRBV19 to TRBJ2-1; 7 bases align to TRBD2. This CDR3 contains 13 residues. V dropped 5 bases and J dropped 5; count of bases not matched to a gene: 3. From germline, CDR1 is LNHDA and CDR2 SQIVND (reference sequence). The CDR3 spells CASSQAGHNEQFF. In DNA, the CDR3 is TGTGCCAGTAGTCAAGCGGGGCACAATGAGCAGTTCTTC.

The rearrangement uses TRBV10-3 and TRBJ2-1, with TRBD2 identical over 13 bases. The CDR3 covers 17 residues. Germline V CDR1 and CDR2: ENHRY, SYGVKD. V lost 3 bases to trimming and J lost 3 bases; unmatched junction nucleotides: 5. The CDR3, as DNA: TGTGCCATCAGTGAACCGCGGACTAGCGGGAGCTACAATGAGCAGTTCTTC. This translates into CAISEPRTSGSYNEQFF.

The gene calls are TRBV7-9 and TRBJ1-4, with 7 bases that match TRBD1. The germline V gene has CDR1 SEHNR and CDR2 FQNEAQ (reference sequence). The CDR3 is 18 amino acids. V shed 7 bases and J 3 bases; nucleotides not matched to a gene: 17. Here the CDR3 reads CASTKNKLQGRANEKLFF. The CDR3 nucleotides read TGTGCCAGCACCAAGAATAAACTACAGGGGCGGGCTAATGAAAAACTGTTTTTT.

The chain carries TRBV6-6 and TRBJ2-3, with TRBD2 identical over 13 bases. V shed 4 bases and J 7 bases; nucleotides not matched to a gene: 5. The CDR3 is 15 amino acids. Germline V lookup: CDR1 MNHNY, CDR2 SVGAGI (reference sequence). The CDR3 is CASSLGLAGLYTQYF. CDR3 in DNA: TGTGCCAGCAGTTTGGGACTAGCGGGACTTTATACGCAGTATTTT.

The chain is built from TRBV7-9 and TRBJ2-7; D is perhaps TRBD1 (6 bases). Trimming took off 4 bases at V and 6 bases at J, with 16 bases between the two ends. Germline CDR1 and CDR2: SEHNR and FQNEAQ (reference sequence). This CDR3 is built from 14 residues. The DNA of the CDR3 is TGTGCCAGCAGCTCACTTACAGGGTATGGCGAGCAGTACTTC. Translated, it gives CASSSLTGYGEQYF.

The V call is TRBV27, the J call TRBJ2-7, with D possibly TRBD2 on 6 matching bases. In germline, CDR1 is MNHEY, CDR2 SMNVEV (reference sequence). Trimming left V 6 bases short and J 3 bases short, with 12 bases between. The CDR3 spans 13 residues. CDR3 sequence: CASRIGGNYEQYF. The CDR3 nucleotides are TGTGCCAGCAGGATTGGAGGGAACTACGAGCAGTACTTC.

V is TRBV6-6 and J is TRBJ1-5; no clear D. The CDR3 is 16 amino acids. The V end was cut by 5 bases, the J end by 1 base, with 15 bases between. Germline CDR1 is MNHNY and CDR2 is SVGAGI (reference sequence). Written as DNA, the CDR3 is TGTGCCAGCAGTGGCCGGGGTTTTCTCAGCAATCAGCCCCAGCATTTT. Protein sequence: CASSGRGFLSNQPQHF.

The V and J genes are TRBV4-1 and TRBJ2-2; 8 nucleotides align to TRBD1. Per the germline V gene, CDR1 is MGHRA and CDR2 is YSYEKL. The trim removed 4 bases at V and 4 bases at J, leaving 14 bases unmatched. The CDR3 loop spans 18 amino acids. The CDR3 DNA reads as TGCGCCAGCAGCCGCCGGGACAGGTCCCCTAGTTCCACCGGGGAGCTGTTTTTT. Translation: CASSRRDRSPSSTGELFF.

This clone was picked up one time. The junction departs from germline at one end; a sequencing error may be responsible. The rearrangement joins TRBV7-6 to TRBJ1-2; D unresolved. The CDR3 sequence is 13 residues long. Germline V lookup: CDR1 SGHVS, CDR2 FNYEAQ. In DNA, the CDR3 is TGTGCCAGCAGCTCAGACCCTAACTACGGCTACACCTTC. Amino acid sequence: CASSSDPNYGYTF.

CDR3 protein: CASSVDSGWAQYF. For the CDR3, the DNA is TGTGCCAGCAGCGTAGATTCAGGGTGGGCGCAGTACTTC. The chain has TRBV9 and TRBJ2-7, with D possibly TRBD1 on 5 matching bases. Trimming stripped 0 bases from V and 9 bases from J, with 13 bases between. This CDR3 is built from 13 residues. Germline V gene sequence: CDR1 SGDLS, CDR2 YYNGEE.

This chain uses TRBV4-1 with TRBJ2-1, with D possibly TRBD2 on 6 matching bases. V lost 2 bases and J 5 bases, leaving 13 bases between the germline ends. Per germline, CDR1 MGHRA and CDR2 YSYEKL. The CDR3 runs to 15 residues. The CDR3 nucleotides are TGCGCCAGCAGCCAACCGGGACGGAGGGACAATGAGCAGTTCTTC. Amino acids: CASSQPGRRDNEQFF.

The chain employs TRBV29-1 and TRBJ2-3; 7 nucleotides align to TRBD1. The CDR3 runs to 13 residues. The junction had 8 bases not matched to a gene; V was cut back by 6 bases and J by 5 bases. Germline values: CDR1 SQVTM, CDR2 ANQGSEA. CDR3 DNA: TGCAGCGTGACAGGGAGTGTTCAAGATACGCAGTATTTT. Its translation is CSVTGSVQDTQYF.

V and J are TRBV5-1 and TRBJ1-2, with 7 nucleotides matching TRBD1. The CDR3 sequence is 15 residues long. Trimming removed 4 bases from V and 4 bases from J; junction bases left unmatched: 10. The V gene's germline CDR1 is SGHRS and CDR2 YFSETQ. The CDR3 is CASSPDGQVSYGYTF. CDR3 coding DNA: TGCGCCAGCAGCCCGGACGGACAGGTTTCCTATGGCTACACCTTC.

This clone was counted a few times. The chain uses TRBV6-1 and TRBJ1-2, with TRBD1 matching over 9 bases. In germline, CDR1 is MNHNS, CDR2 SASEGT. The ends lost 8 bases at V and 8 bases at J; junction bases unmatched: 12. This CDR3 is 14 amino acids long. CDR3 sequence: CASGRGQGGSGYTF. The CDR3 region has the DNA TGTGCCAGCGGGAGGGGACAGGGCGGTTCGGGCTACACCTTC.

The V call is TRBV11-2, the J call TRBJ2-7, with D perhaps matching TRBD1 (5 bases). This CDR3 contains 18 residues. Germline V gene sequence: CDR1 SGHAT, CDR2 FQNNGV. V lost 4 bases to trimming and J lost 4 bases, with 26 bases between them. The CDR3 DNA reads as TGTGCCAGCAGCTCCCGACAGTCCTTTCAAGCTTTTGTTTACGAGCAGTACTTC. Its protein is CASSSRQSFQAFVYEQYF.